This T cell receptor (beta chain) originates from a study of long-term antiretroviral therapy in people with HIV (dated by TCRdb to between 2021 and 2024). For the wider study: The earliest samples were collected approximately a decade before the 2015 WHO recommendation for immediate ART, a period when ART was typically delayed until CD4 counts fell. Whether ART initiation and durable HIV suppression were associated with changes in peripheral blood TRB repertoire composition and diversity was tested in a retrospective serial study. The cohort contributed 150 to 200 cryopreserved PBMC samples from under 35 adults with confirmed HIV infection, collected serially over a mean of about six years (range 1-12). About 35% of the 30 participants with HIV were female. Test extractions of a monoclonal T-cell line alongside 33 polyclonal samples showed no cross-contamination during QIAcube processing.

To be included, a participant needed at least one PBMC sample from before ART initiation plus at least two post-ART samples. Every participant with HIV received treatment in the United States of America. Before DNA extraction, cryopreserved samples containing roughly 1-11 million PBMC were thawed and washed. At the time of the earliest PBMC sample for each participant with HIV, ages ranged from roughly 23 to 60 years. Each participant contributed PBMC samples from 1-4 timepoints before ART initiation and 2-8 timepoints after ART initiation, with a median of 7 samples. Serial HIV viral load, CD4+ T-cell count, ART history and demographic data were obtained for every participant. Using a Qiagen kit on a QIAcube, genomic DNA was extracted from unsorted PBMC, with samples processed in batches of 12. Study-level results and caveats: Inferences about post-ART repertoire changes were limited because no data were available on ART adherence, viral resistance or therapy changes. CDR3 length ranges in HIV repertoires were narrower than in controls, and network structure suggested an antigen-experienced repertoire with only a slight naive shift after ART. Because pre-ART samples had limited cell numbers, profiling was done on unsorted PBMC rather than on sorted CD4+ and CD8+ T cells. A significant increase in TRB diversity was found to be associated with ART initiation, although TRB diversity was observed to remain significantly below that of transplant donor controls even after long-term ART. The samples were dated from about 2003 to 2017, and the ART regimens that were used may be less effective than current ART regimens. Expanded TRB clones identified before ART initiation dominated the repertoire across all time points, though the dominance fluctuated and decreased in many PLHIV after ART. Since PBMC availability was limited, sequencing covered only the TCR beta chain, with no alpha chain pairing.

Turning to this clone: Its antigen is still unknown. The input lacks base qualities; no much larger clone sits a single base away.

The immunoSEQ hsTCRB v3.0 assay was used at survey level resolution to sequence the TRB variable region. A depth of about 40,000-50,000 T-cell genomes per sample was targeted for TRB sequencing. TRB libraries were pooled and sequenced on an Illumina MiSeq using a v3 150-cycle kit. Turning to the authors' computational methods: Repertoire analysis ran in R within a reproducible Nextflow workflow covering QC, data transformation and analysis. Custom analyses were implemented in LymphoSeq2, an R package for AIRR-Seq data exploration. A few samples yielding fewer than 5000 total TRB sequences were excluded, leaving 150 to 200 analyzed HIV repertoires. Among the approximately 190 retained HIV repertoires, 55 to 60 were collected before ART initiation and 129 after ART initiation. Repertoires were downsampled to 5000 TRB nucleotide sequences, and summary statistics were averaged over 100 downsampling iterations. TRB sequences were retained for analysis only if CDR3 regions of at least seven amino acids were present. Diversity was assessed using a clonality score derived from Shannon entropy and using the Gini coefficient. In repertoire networks, the top 5000 CDR3 amino acid sequences were linked whenever an edit distance of one separated two sequences. GLIPH2 predicted antigen specificity groups and MHC restriction for TRB CDR3 amino acid sequences. Known CMV, EBV, HIV or tissue antigen associations were flagged by matching CDR3 amino acid sequences against VDJdb and McPAS-TCR. Pre-ART, post-ART and control groups were compared with Wilcoxon signed-rank tests and Holm-Bonferroni correction. Imported from immuneACCESS, the table was reduced by TCRdb to in-frame sequences with V and J called. These copies leave out some clones; in studies compared against another copy, an unresolved V gene accounts for under half, and the cause of the remainder is not known. V, J and clone size were drawn from that table, and D and trimming were deduced from the DNA. Recorded for this sample are some 25,000 clones; around 83% of them occurred a single time. In total, the top ten clones hold 2% to 2.5% of the sample.

The sequencing here drew on unsorted PBMCs, taken 3 years after starting antiretroviral therapy. The sequence derives from a man aged 50-60 years with HIV.

The bases are TGTGCCCGTCCCCACGCGACAGCGCAAGAGACCCAGTACTTC. It translates to CARPHATAQETQYF. The V gene is TRBV6-6 and the J gene is TRBJ2-5; D gene: possibly TRBD1, on 5 matching bases. The CDR3 goes from the cysteine to the phenylalanine over 14 residues. Only CDR3 DNA remains: 42 bases, in frame from the first base. The germline V gene (reference sequence) specifies MNHNY as CDR1 and SVGAGI as CDR2. At the junction V is shortened by 11 bases and J by 2 bases, with 18 bases in between.